Below, 16 T cell receptor beta chains from the same sample are listed, as sequenced in a study of identical twins. A single record per CDR3 protein comes from TCRdb applying MiXCR to the 5' RACE reads. The repertoire holds 1.5 million to 2 million distinct CDR3 sequences, more than 30% seen once, with 0.27% in the top ten. Sample: cord blood. These receptors all stem from a newborn girl in good health.

The V gene is TRBV25-1, the J gene TRBJ2-7; D possibly matches TRBD1 or TRBD2 (6 bases each). The J call may be wrong; the DNA end is better matched by TRBJ2-4. The CDR3 totals 15 residues. The germline V gene encodes CDR1 MGHDK and CDR2 SYGVNS. CDR3 sequence (DNA): TGTGCCAGCAGTGAATCGGAGGGGGGCAAAAACATTCAGTACTTC. Translating it yields CASSESEGGKNIQYF.

This clonotype was detected many times. The chain employs TRBV20-1 and TRBJ2-4; D is possibly TRBD1 (5 bases). From germline, CDR1 is DFQATT and CDR2 SNEGSKA (reference sequence). The CDR3 extends over 10 amino acids. V lost 3 bases and J 8 bases, leaving 5 bases between the germline ends. Here the CDR3 reads CSASRDIQYF. The CDR3 region has the DNA TGCAGTGCTAGCAGGGACATTCAGTACTTC.

This clonotype came up a few times. The gene calls are TRBV7-8 and TRBJ1-5; D is unresolved. Germline CDR1 is SGHVS and CDR2 is FQNEAQ. This CDR3 region has 16 residues. With 1 base removed from V and 7 bases from J, the gap between germline ends came to 17 bases. CDR3 DNA sequence: TGTGCCAGCAGCTTAGGGGCCCTATACCCCATCCAGCCCCAGCATTTT. Its protein is CASSLGALYPIQPQHF.

The V and J genes are TRBV7-9 and TRBJ1-2; 10 nucleotides align to TRBD1. V shed 5 bases, J shed 4 bases, and the junction held 4 bases outside the gene matches. This CDR3 is 14 amino acids long. The germline CDR1 and CDR2 sequences are SEHNR and FQNEAQ (reference sequence). The CDR3 region has the DNA TGTGCCAGCAGCACCGGGACAGGGGTCTATGGCTACACCTTC. Translating it yields CASSTGTGVYGYTF.

The J gene is TRBJ2-1, the V gene TRBV5-1; D possibly corresponds to TRBD2 (5 bases). Trimming left V 0 bases short and J 1 base short, with 8 bases between. This CDR3 comprises 15 residues. CDR1 and CDR2 from the germline V gene are SGHRS and YFSETQ. The CDR3 bases are TGCGCCAGCAGCTTGGATGAGCGGTCCTACAATGAGCAGTTCTTC. It encodes CASSLDERSYNEQFF.

The genes are TRBV18 and TRBJ1-2; 8 bases agree with TRBD1. Germline V gene data show CDR1 as KGHSH and CDR2 as LQKENI. With V trimmed by 6 bases and J by 3 bases, 6 bases remained unmatched. The CDR3 loop spans 14 amino acids. CDR3 DNA sequence: TGTGCCAGCTCCCAGGGGGCCCTTGACTATGGCTACACCTTC. Protein product: CASSQGALDYGYTF.

Concerning this clonotype: Sequence at one end of the junction differs from germline and may be a read error. The chain couples TRBV12-3 or TRBV12-4 to TRBJ1-2; D uncertain. The CDR3 loop spans 13 amino acids. CDR3 protein: CASSLSVAYGCTF. CDR3 bases: TGTGCCAGCAGTTTAAGCGTAGCCTATGGCTGCACCTTC.

V is TRBV2 and J is TRBJ2-1; 8 nucleotides match TRBD2. Per the germline V gene, CDR1 is SNHLY and CDR2 is FYNNEI. CDR3 length equals 15 residues. Trimming cost V 2 bases and J 7 bases; bases outside gene matches: 7. The CDR3 loop reads CASSERAGGRNEQFF. CDR3 sequence (DNA): TGTGCCAGCAGTGAACGGGCGGGAGGCCGTAATGAGCAGTTCTTC.

CDR3 sequence reads: CSVKRTEETQYF. In DNA, the CDR3 is TGCAGTGTCAAACGGACAGAAGAGACCCAGTACTTC. The V gene is TRBV20-1, the J gene TRBJ2-5; weak D call: TRBD1 (6 bases). This CDR3 is 12 amino acids long. V was pared by 7 bases and J by 3 bases, with 12 bases between. Per the germline V gene, CDR1 is DFQATT and CDR2 is SNEGSKA (reference sequence).

The CDR3, as DNA: TGCAGCGTTGAAGCTGAGGGCGGTTGGGCTTTCTTT. Protein sequence: CSVEAEGGWAFF. The rearrangement joins TRBV29-1 to TRBJ1-1; D is undetermined. CDR1 and CDR2 (germline): SQVTM, ANQGSEA. The CDR3 has 12 residues. V shed 1 base and J shed 11 bases, with 14 bases lying between them.

J is TRBJ1-1 and V is TRBV3-1; 8 positions agree with TRBD1. Germline lookup yields CDR1 LGHDT and CDR2 YNNKEL (reference sequence). The CDR3 consists of 14 residues. Germline trimming cut 5 bases from V and 3 bases from J; bases unmatched to any gene: 5. The CDR3 DNA follows: TGTGCCAGCAGCGAGACAGGGGTGTACACTGAAGCTTTCTTT. The encoded protein is CASSETGVYTEAFF. The whole variable domain, filled in from reference TRBV3-1 and TRBJ1-1, reads DTAVSQTPKYLVTQMGNDKSIKCEQNLGHDTMYWYKQDSKKFLKIMFSYNNKELIINETVPNRFSPKSPDKAHLNLHINSLELGDSAVYFCASSETGVYTEAFFGQGTRLTVV.

The chain combines TRBV12-3 or TRBV12-4 with TRBJ2-1; the match to TRBD2 covers 9 bases. CDR3 length: 15 amino acids. J was trimmed by 7 bases and V by 6 bases; bases with no gene match: 10. Here the CDR3 reads CASSSELAGRNEQFF. CDR3 DNA: TGTGCCAGCAGCTCTGAACTAGCGGGTAGGAATGAGCAGTTCTTC.

The rearrangement uses TRBV10-3 and TRBJ2-3, with a weak D call TRBD2 (6 bases). In germline, CDR1 is ENHRY, CDR2 SYGVKD. The CDR3 totals 16 residues. Trimming stripped 3 bases from V and 1 base from J, with 14 bases between. DNA for the CDR3: TGTGCCATCAGTGATGAGAGGAGGGGAGGCACAGATACGCAGTATTTT. Its translation: CAISDERRGGTDTQYF.

This clonotype was seen only a few times. The chain recombines TRBV10-2 with TRBJ2-1; D is undetermined. Trimming took off 6 bases at V and 12 bases at J, with 15 bases between the two ends. The CDR3 is 12 amino acids. Germline V gives CDR1 WSHSY, CDR2 SAAADI. The CDR3 region has the DNA TGCGCCAGCAGGGGTTGGTCGTTGGGGCAGTTCTTC. Translating gives CASRGWSLGQFF.

This clonotype was detected many times. The CDR3 nucleotides read TGTGCCAGCAGTTATACAGATGAGCAGTTCTTC. Translating it yields CASSYTDEQFF. The V call is TRBV6-6, the J call TRBJ2-1; no reliable D call. This CDR3 contains 11 residues. Deletions cut 3 bases from V and 8 bases from J, with 5 bases between. In germline, CDR1 is MNHNY, CDR2 SVGAGI (reference sequence).

In regard to this clonotype: Since a much larger clone is just one base distant, this may be a read error. V and J are TRBV5-1 and TRBJ2-7, with a tentative D call TRBD2 (6 bases). Germline V gene lookup returns CDR1 SGHRS and CDR2 YFSETQ. This CDR3 contains 13 residues. CDR3 sequence (DNA): TGCGCCAGCAACTTGCGGGAAGGCTACGAGCAGTACTTC. Encoded protein: CASNLREGYEQYF.